These T cell receptor beta chains were read from a single sample in a study of blood T cell repertoires in COVID-19. TCRdb keeps only in-frame clones here, not all; method: immunoSEQ multiplex PCR. The sample contains about 150,000 clones, about 82% of which appear only once. The sequenced sample was peripheral blood. The source of these receptors is a man aged 45-65 years with active or convalescent COVID-19. CDR3s include the opening cysteine and the closing phenylalanine or tryptophan. The D gene is left open where the match is weak. Size is stated for part of the rows, as once, few or many counts, or as a class when the clone is expanded.

J,V,size,length,D,CDR3,DNA
TRBJ2-2,TRBV28,-,16,TRBD2,CASSSGGSGRSGELFF,TGTGCCAGCAGTTCCGGTGGTAGCGGGAGATCCGGGGAGCTGTTTTTT
TRBJ2-7,TRBV5-1,-,15,TRBD1,CASSLTGQGAYEQYF,TGCGCCAGCAGCTTGACCGGACAGGGGGCCTACGAGCAGTACTTC
TRBJ2-2,TRBV6-5,-,14,TRBD2,CASTAGSGTGELFF,TGTGCCAGCACCGCGGGTAGCGGGACCGGGGAGCTGTTTTTT
TRBJ2-1,TRBV6-4,-,16,TRBD2,CASSDVAGGPYNEQFF,TGTGCCAGCAGTGACGTAGCGGGAGGGCCTTACAATGAGCAGTTCTTC
TRBJ2-7,TRBV6-5,-,14,-,CASSRSEGSYEQYF,TGTGCCAGCAGTCGGTCTGAGGGCTCCTACGAGCAGTACTTC
TRBJ1-1,TRBV5-1,-,14,TRBD1,CASRLQGADTEAFF,TGCGCCAGCAGGCTGCAGGGGGCGGACACTGAAGCTTTCTTT
TRBJ1-5,TRBV4-1,-,15,-,CASSQDRQAHQPQHF,TGCGCCAGCAGCCAAGATCGGCAGGCTCATCAGCCCCAGCATTTT
TRBJ2-7,TRBV18,-,17,TRBD1,CASSPPGQGFLSYEQYF,TGTGCCAGCTCACCACCGGGACAGGGGTTTTTGTCCTACGAGCAGTACTTC
TRBJ2-1,TRBV6-5,-,13,-,CASTRDWGWEQFF,TGTGCCAGCACAAGGGACTGGGGGTGGGAGCAGTTCTTC
TRBJ2-5,TRBV10-3,-,14,TRBD2,CAIGLAGGSETQYF,TGTGCCATCGGACTAGCGGGGGGATCGGAGACCCAGTACTTC
TRBJ2-3,TRBV6-4,-,16,-,CASSSSGSGNTDTQYF,TGTGCCAGCAGTTCGTCGGGATCGGGGAACACAGATACGCAGTATTTT
TRBJ2-1,TRBV11-3,-,15,-,CASSLRLPGFNEQFF,TGTGCCAGCAGCTTAAGACTCCCCGGGTTCAATGAGCAGTTCTTC
TRBJ1-2,TRBV7-6,-,13,TRBD1,CASSLGQNYGYTF,TGTGCCAGCAGCTTGGGACAGAACTATGGCTACACCTTC
TRBJ1-1,TRBV30,-,16,-,CAWTQGLGASNTEAFF,TGTGCCTGGACCCAAGGGTTGGGGGCATCTAACACTGAAGCTTTCTTT
TRBJ1-3,TRBV18,once,14,-,CASSPTGRLNTIYF,TGTGCCAGCTCACCAACAGGGAGATTAAACACCATATATTTT
TRBJ1-5,TRBV4-2,few,13,-,CASSQARNQPQHF,TGTGCCAGCAGCCAAGCTCGGAATCAGCCCCAGCATTTT
TRBJ2-2,TRBV28,-,16,-,CASSFWGDSNTGELFF,TGTGCCAGCAGTTTTTGGGGCGACTCGAACACCGGGGAGCTGTTTTTT
TRBJ1-1,TRBV5-6,-,14,-,CASSLGRVHTEAFF,TGTGCCAGCAGCTTGGGCAGGGTTCACACTGAAGCTTTCTTT
TRBJ2-1,TRBV11-2,-,15,TRBD2,CASSLDGGLAGGQFF,TGTGCCAGCAGCTTAGACGGGGGTCTAGCGGGTGGTCAGTTCTTC
TRBJ2-3,TRBV18,-,12,-,CASSPFSDTQYF,TGTGCCAGCTCACCATTCTCAGATACGCAGTATTTT
TRBJ1-3,TRBV4-3,once,17,-,CASSHIDSLLSGNTIYF,TGCGCCAGCAGCCATATCGACAGCCTCCTCTCTGGAAACACCATATATTTT
TRBJ2-5,TRBV10-3,-,16,-,CAISVRDIGRGETQYF,TGTGCCATCAGTGTTCGGGACATAGGTCGGGGAGAGACCCAGTACTTC
TRBJ1-5,TRBV2,-,15,TRBD1,CASSGGFRGSQPQHF,TGTGCCAGCAGTGGGGGGTTCAGGGGGAGTCAGCCCCAGCATTTT
TRBJ1-1,TRBV4-3,-,13,-,CASSISGFTEAFF,TGCGCCAGCAGCATCTCGGGTTTCACTGAAGCTTTCTTT